This TCR beta chain was sequenced for a study of siplizumab effects on memory and regulatory T cells. Trimming removed 7 bases from V and 5 bases from J; junction bases left unmatched: 7. In germline, CDR1 is GTSNPN, CDR2 SVGIG (reference sequence). The CDR3 contains 12 residues. This clone was recorded only once. No antigen is known for it. TCRdb's copy holds only in-frame clones and misses some; the assay was immunoSEQ multiplex PCR. Of 100,000 to 120,000 clones in the sample, roughly 92% are singletons; the top ten hold approximately 1.2%. Study findings and constraints: Apparently more diverse than memory cells, naive T cells also seemed major alloresponse contributors.

This chain uses TRBV30 with TRBJ1-1; 7 bases fit TRBD1. Sequencing input: CD4+ T cells sorted from blood. This sequence originates from a human donor in good health. DNA for the CDR3: TGTGCCTTGAACAGGGGCTGGACTGAAGCTTTCTTT. This translates into CALNRGWTEAFF.